Presented here are 13 T cell receptor beta chains from one specimen sequenced in a study of shared clonotypes between healthy human individuals. Naive-designated CD8 cells lacked CD45RO, were positively enriched for CCR7, and omitted terminally differentiated effector memory CD45RA+ cells. Some clones are missing from TCRdb's copy, which holds only in-frame ones; the method was immunoSEQ multiplex PCR. The sample lists roughly 2 million clones; approximately 94% were seen once. The sample taken for sequencing was naive CD8+ T cells sorted from blood. These receptors were taken from a man between 18 and 29 years old in good health.

Only one count was recorded for this clone. This chain connects TRBV2 to TRBJ2-1, with 11 bases that match TRBD2. The CDR3 covers 16 residues. V gave up 4 bases and J gave up 4 bases; unmatched junction bases: 6. CDR1 is SNHLY, CDR2 FYNNEI, per germline. The CDR3: CASSASGLAAYNEQFF. DNA of the CDR3: TGTGCCAGCAGTGCCTCGGGACTAGCGGCGTACAATGAGCAGTTCTTC.

In nucleotides, the CDR3 is TGTGCCAGCAGCTTGGACAGGGAGGCTCACTCTGGGGCCAACGTCCTGACTTTC. Encoded protein: CASSLDREAHSGANVLTF. This sequence joins TRBV5-6 and TRBJ2-6, with D perhaps TRBD1 or TRBD2 (6 bases each). Per the germline V gene, CDR1 is SGHDT and CDR2 is YYEEEE. V gave up 0 bases and J gave up 0 bases, with 13 bases separating them. The CDR3 is made up of 18 amino acids.

This chain joins TRBV2 and TRBJ2-3; 9 positions agree with TRBD2. Trimming cost V 1 base and J 4 bases; bases outside gene matches: 9. The CDR3 consists of 17 residues. Germline assignment: CDR1 SNHLY and CDR2 FYNNEI. In nucleotides, the CDR3 is TGTGCCAGCAGTGAAGGGGTGGCTAGCGGGGTCTCAGATACGCAGTATTTT. This translates into CASSEGVASGVSDTQYF.

As to this clone: Different DNA sequences within this sample yield the same CDR3. This chain links TRBV19 with TRBJ1-5; D gene unclear. V was pared by 2 bases and J by 3 bases, with 8 bases between. In germline, CDR1 is LNHDA, CDR2 SQIVND (reference sequence). The CDR3 consists of 14 residues. CDR3 residues: CASSIRADNQPQHF. For the CDR3, the DNA is TGTGCCAGTAGTATAAGGGCGGACAATCAGCCCCAGCATTTT.

The V gene is TRBV6-1, the J gene TRBJ1-5; D is perhaps TRBD1 (5 bases). CDR1 and CDR2 from the germline V gene are MNHNS and SASEGT. Trimming shortened V by 8 bases and J by 2 bases, and 16 bases separated the two germline ends. The CDR3 extends over 15 amino acids. CDR3 in amino acids: CASGLGRDGNQPQHF. The CDR3 DNA follows: TGTGCCAGCGGTTTGGGGCGGGATGGCAATCAGCCCCAGCATTTT.

This clone was detected once. This chain joins TRBV27 and TRBJ1-2; D unresolved. The germline CDR1 and CDR2 sequences are MNHEY and SMNVEV (reference sequence). This CDR3 is 13 amino acids long. Trimming shortened V by 0 bases and J by 7 bases, and 9 bases separated the two germline ends. CDR3 bases: TGTGCCAGCAGTTTATCCGCCCGGGTTGGCTACACCTTC. Its protein product is CASSLSARVGYTF.

The chain recombines TRBV7-9 with TRBJ2-1, with D perhaps matching TRBD1 or TRBD2 (7 bases each). Trimming took off 2 bases at V and 8 bases at J, with 16 bases between the two ends. The germline gives CDR1 SEHNR, CDR2 FQNEAQ (reference sequence). The CDR3 sequence is 15 residues long. For the CDR3, the DNA is TGTGCCAGCAGCTTAACCGACAGGGAGGGCGATGAGCAGTTCTTC. As protein: CASSLTDREGDEQFF.

The chain combines TRBV7-8 with TRBJ2-1; 9 positions match TRBD1. This CDR3 is built from 17 residues. Germline CDR1 is SGHVS and CDR2 is FQNEAQ. V was pared by 5 bases and J by 4 bases, with 12 bases of the junction left unmatched. The CDR3 sequence is CASSHRTGAPEYNEQFF. Here the CDR3 DNA reads TGTGCCAGCAGCCACCGGACAGGGGCCCCCGAGTACAATGAGCAGTTCTTC.

The V and J genes are TRBV5-6 and TRBJ1-1; the D is unclear. Per the germline V gene, CDR1 is SGHDT and CDR2 is YYEEEE. The CDR3 sequence is 13 residues long. Between the trimmed V and J ends, which lost 1 base and 2 bases, there was a span of 6 bases. The chain's CDR3 is CASSLFHNTEAFF. The CDR3 DNA sequence: TGTGCCAGCAGCTTGTTTCACAACACTGAAGCTTTCTTT. The variable domain in full, completed from reference TRBV5-6 and TRBJ1-1, reads DAGVTQSPTHLIKTRGQQVTLRCSPKSGHDTVSWYQQALGQGPQFIFQYYEEEERQRGNFPDRFSGHQFPNYSSELNVNALLLGDSALYLCASSLFHNTEAFFGQGTRLTVV.

Notes on this clone: This sample includes further DNA sequences coding for the same CDR3. The V and J genes are TRBV9 and TRBJ2-1; TRBD2 agrees at 9 bases. Germline-derived CDR1 and CDR2 are SGDLS and YYNGEE. CDR3 length: 16 amino acids. V gave up 0 bases and J gave up 4 bases; unmatched junction bases: 5. The CDR3 region has the DNA TGTGCCAGCAGCGTAGTCGGCCTAGCGGGATACAATGAGCAGTTCTTC. The encoded protein is CASSVVGLAGYNEQFF.

This chain joins TRBV7-2 and TRBJ2-5; 7 positions agree with TRBD1. The CDR3 has 19 amino acids. Germline V gene lookup returns CDR1 SGHTA and CDR2 FQGNSA. The J segment lost 0 bases and the V segment lost 4 bases, leaving 17 bases of the junction unmatched. CDR3 nucleotide sequence: TGTGCCAGCAGCTCCGCATTCGTCCGCGGACAGGAGGACCAAGAGACCCAGTACTTC. Amino acid sequence: CASSSAFVRGQEDQETQYF. Supplemented by reference TRBV7-2 and TRBJ2-5, the full variable domain reads GAGVSQSPSNKVTEKGKDVELRCDPISGHTALYWYRQSLGQGLEFLIYFQGNSAPDKSGLPSDRFSAERTGGSVSTLTIQRTQQEDSAVYLCASSSAFVRGQEDQETQYFGPGTRLLVL.

The chain has TRBV5-1 and TRBJ2-1; possibly TRBD1 or TRBD2 for D (5 bases each). The length of the CDR3 is 15 residues. The V end lost 1 base, the J end lost 4 bases, and 12 bases lay between the germline ends. Per the germline V gene, CDR1 is SGHRS and CDR2 is YFSETQ. Written as DNA, the CDR3 is TGCGCCAGCAGCTTGATGTGGGACGGTTACAATGAGCAGTTCTTC. It specifies CASSLMWDGYNEQFF.

The J gene is TRBJ2-7, the V gene TRBV6-1, with 8 bases identical to TRBD1. The CDR3 runs to 13 residues. V was pared by 10 bases and J by 6 bases, with 11 bases of the junction left unmatched. CDR1 MNHNS and CDR2 SASEGT come from the germline V gene. CDR3 DNA: TGTGCCACAGTAACAGGGGGTTCGATCGAGCAGTACTTC. Its translation: CATVTGGSIEQYF.